These T cell receptor beta chains were read from a single sample in a study of T cell responses to AZD1222 COVID-19 vaccine. This table comes from immunoSEQ multiplex PCR, and its TCRdb copy is limited to in-frame clones, with some not included. The sample has 120,000 to 150,000 clones; 91% are singletons. The material was peripheral blood, obtained on day 0 of AZD1222 vaccination. All receptors come from an adult in good health. Both conserved end residues are part of each CDR3. A D gene is named only where the DNA matches it firmly. The listing skips clone size in some rows; elsewhere it reads once, few, many or a size class.

v_gene	abundance	j_gene	d_gene	CDR3nt	CDR3aa
TRBV18	.	TRBJ2-1	.	TGTGCCAGCTCGCTCGGGAGTCCCGGGACTTACAATGAGCAGTTCTTC	CASSLGSPGTYNEQFF
TRBV3-1/TRBV3-2	.	TRBJ2-1	.	TGTGCCAGCAGCCAAGTAGATGAGCAGTTCTTC	CASSQVDEQFF
TRBV19	.	TRBJ1-5	TRBD1	TGTGCCAGTAGTCAGGGGGCGGGCCAGCCCCAGCATTTT	CASSQGAGQPQHF
TRBV7-2	.	TRBJ2-5	.	TGTGCCAGCAGCTTAGTTTACGGGCGGGAAGAGACCCAGTACTTC	CASSLVYGREETQYF
TRBV27	.	TRBJ1-5	.	TGTGCCAGCAGTCCTTCCTGGGGCAATCAGCCCCAGCATTTT	CASSPSWGNQPQHF
TRBV7-9	.	TRBJ1-3	.	TGTGCCACATCGAGGAGGGTTGATCCTGGAAACACCATATATTTT	CATSRRVDPGNTIYF
TRBV11-2	.	TRBJ2-3	.	TGTGCCAGCAGCTTAGACAGCCGCACAGATACGCAGTATTTT	CASSLDSRTDTQYF
TRBV7-6	.	TRBJ1-2	.	TGTGCCAGCAGCCCAGACCTCACAGCTAACTATGGCTACACCTTC	CASSPDLTANYGYTF
TRBV5-4	.	TRBJ1-1	.	TGTGCCAGCAGCTTGGCGAACACTGAAGCTTTCTTT	CASSLANTEAFF
TRBV19	.	TRBJ1-4	.	TGTGCCAGTAGCCGGTGGCCCGAGAGAGCTGCAACTAATGAAAAACTGTTTTTT	CASSRWPERAATNEKLFF
TRBV7-3	.	TRBJ2-1	TRBD1	TGTGCCAGCAGCCACGCGGGACAGGGGTACGATGAGCAGTTCTTC	CASSHAGQGYDEQFF
TRBV4-1	.	TRBJ1-1	.	TGCGCCAGCAGCGCGATCCCGCGAGGCAGAAACACTGAAGCTTTCTTT	CASSAIPRGRNTEAFF
TRBV9	.	TRBJ2-2	.	TGTGCCAGCAGCGTAAGTCCGGGACAGAACACCGGGGAGCTGTTTTTT	CASSVSPGQNTGELFF
TRBV18	few	TRBJ1-5	TRBD1	TGTGCCAGCTCACCAGGTTCCGGGACAGGGGGCGACCAGCCCCAGCATTTT	CASSPGSGTGGDQPQHF
TRBV6-5	.	TRBJ2-7	.	TGTGCCAGCAGCCCGGGGCTTCAGGCCTACGAGCAGTACTTC	CASSPGLQAYEQYF
TRBV7-9	.	TRBJ1-2	.	TGTGCCAGCAGCTTAGTTCCCCTTGGGGATGGCTACACCTTC	CASSLVPLGDGYTF
TRBV2	few	TRBJ2-7	.	TGTGCCAGCCATTTAGGGGGACTCATCTACGAGCAGTACTTC	CASHLGGLIYEQYF
TRBV5-1	.	TRBJ2-2	.	TGCGCCAGCAGCTTGGTTACAGTCGCGAACACCGGGGAGCTGTTTTTT	CASSLVTVANTGELFF
TRBV7-6	.	TRBJ2-1	.	TGTGCCAGCAGCTTATGGGGCGATGAGCAGTTCTTC	CASSLWGDEQFF
TRBV27	.	TRBJ2-1	.	TGTGCCAGCACCGACGGCTACAATGAGCAGTTCTTC	CASTDGYNEQFF
TRBV6-2/TRBV6-3	.	TRBJ2-1	TRBD2	TGTGCCAGCAGCTCCGGGACTAGCGCCGCCGGGGAGCAGTTCTTC	CASSSGTSAAGEQFF
TRBV7-9	.	TRBJ2-1	.	TGTGCCAGCAGCTTAGCGGGCCAGCCACGGCCCAATGAGCAGTTCTTC	CASSLAGQPRPNEQFF
TRBV5-5	.	TRBJ1-5	.	TGTGCCAGCAGCTGGTCATTTGGGGATCAGCCCCAGCATTTT	CASSWSFGDQPQHF
TRBV28	.	TRBJ1-5	.	TGTGCCAGCAGTTTAGGACAGAGCAATCAGCCCCAGCATTTT	CASSLGQSNQPQHF
TRBV9	.	TRBJ2-7	TRBD1	TGTGCCAGCAGCGACGGGACAGGGGGTTCCTACGAGCAGTACTTC	CASSDGTGGSYEQYF
TRBV2	.	TRBJ2-1	.	TGTGCCAGCATTTCTCTACAACGGAGCTCCTACAATGAGCAGTTCTTC	CASISLQRSSYNEQFF
TRBV4-3	.	TRBJ2-3	TRBD2	TGCGCCAGCAGCCCCTTAGCGGGGGTAACAGATACGCAGTATTTT	CASSPLAGVTDTQYF
TRBV6-5	.	TRBJ2-7	TRBD1	TGTGCCAGCAGCAGGACCGGGACAGAGTCCTACGAGCAGTACTTC	CASSRTGTESYEQYF